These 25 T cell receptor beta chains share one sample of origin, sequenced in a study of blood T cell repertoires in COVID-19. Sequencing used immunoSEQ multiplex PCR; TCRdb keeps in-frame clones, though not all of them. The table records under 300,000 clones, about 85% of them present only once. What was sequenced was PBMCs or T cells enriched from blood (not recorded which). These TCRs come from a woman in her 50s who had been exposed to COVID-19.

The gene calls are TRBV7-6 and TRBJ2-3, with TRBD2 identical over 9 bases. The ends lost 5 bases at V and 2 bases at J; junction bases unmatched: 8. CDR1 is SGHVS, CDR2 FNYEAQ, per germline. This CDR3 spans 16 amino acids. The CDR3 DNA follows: TGTGCCAGCAGCCTTCTAAGCGGGGGGTTCACAGATACGCAGTATTTT. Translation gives CASSLLSGGFTDTQYF.

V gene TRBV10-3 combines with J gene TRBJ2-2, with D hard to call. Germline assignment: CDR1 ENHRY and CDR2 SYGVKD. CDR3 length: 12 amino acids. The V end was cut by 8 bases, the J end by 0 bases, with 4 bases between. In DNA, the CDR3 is TGTGCCATCCGTACGAACACCGGGGAGCTGTTTTTT. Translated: CAIRTNTGELFF.

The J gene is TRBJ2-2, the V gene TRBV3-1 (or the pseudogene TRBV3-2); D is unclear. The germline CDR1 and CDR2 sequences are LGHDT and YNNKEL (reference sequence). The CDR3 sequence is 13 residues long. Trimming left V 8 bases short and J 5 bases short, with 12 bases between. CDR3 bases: TGTGCCAGCGAAACGCGGCGGACCGGGGAGCTGTTTTTT. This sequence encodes CASETRRTGELFF.

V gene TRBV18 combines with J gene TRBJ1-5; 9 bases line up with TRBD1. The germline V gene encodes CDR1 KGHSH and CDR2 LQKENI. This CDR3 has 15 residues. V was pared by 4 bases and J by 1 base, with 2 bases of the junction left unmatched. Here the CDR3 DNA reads TGTGCCAGCTCACACAGGGGGCAAAGCAATCAGCCCCAGCATTTT. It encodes CASSHRGQSNQPQHF.

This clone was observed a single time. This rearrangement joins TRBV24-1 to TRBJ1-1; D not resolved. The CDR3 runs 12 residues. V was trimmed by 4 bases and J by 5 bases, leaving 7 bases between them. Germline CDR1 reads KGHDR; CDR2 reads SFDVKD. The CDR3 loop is CATSERDTEAFF. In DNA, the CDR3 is TGTGCCACCAGTGAACGGGATACTGAAGCTTTCTTT.

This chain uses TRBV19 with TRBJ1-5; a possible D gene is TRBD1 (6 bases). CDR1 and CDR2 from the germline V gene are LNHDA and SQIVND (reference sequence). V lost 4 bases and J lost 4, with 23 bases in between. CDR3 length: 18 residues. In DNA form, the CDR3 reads TGTGCCAGTAGTACATCCCATGGACAGCCGACCTTGAATCAGCCCCAGCATTTT. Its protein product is CASSTSHGQPTLNQPQHF.

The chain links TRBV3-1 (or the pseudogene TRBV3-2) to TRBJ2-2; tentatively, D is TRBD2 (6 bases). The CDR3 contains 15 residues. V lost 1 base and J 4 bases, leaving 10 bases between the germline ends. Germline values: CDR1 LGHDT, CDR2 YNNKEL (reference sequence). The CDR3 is CASSQVGGGTGELFF. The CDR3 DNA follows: TGTGCCAGCAGCCAAGTCGGGGGAGGCACCGGGGAGCTGTTTTTT.

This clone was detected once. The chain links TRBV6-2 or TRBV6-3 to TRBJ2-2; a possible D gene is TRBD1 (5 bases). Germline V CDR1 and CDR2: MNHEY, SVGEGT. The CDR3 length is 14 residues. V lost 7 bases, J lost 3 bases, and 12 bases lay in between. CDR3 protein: CASNPQGYTGELFF. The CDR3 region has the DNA TGTGCCAGCAACCCCCAGGGTTACACCGGGGAGCTGTTTTTT.

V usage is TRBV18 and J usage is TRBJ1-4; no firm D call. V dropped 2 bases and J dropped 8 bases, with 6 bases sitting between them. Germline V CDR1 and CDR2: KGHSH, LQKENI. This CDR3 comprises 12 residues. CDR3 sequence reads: CASSPNREKLFF. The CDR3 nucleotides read TGTGCCAGCTCACCAAACCGGGAAAAACTGTTTTTT.

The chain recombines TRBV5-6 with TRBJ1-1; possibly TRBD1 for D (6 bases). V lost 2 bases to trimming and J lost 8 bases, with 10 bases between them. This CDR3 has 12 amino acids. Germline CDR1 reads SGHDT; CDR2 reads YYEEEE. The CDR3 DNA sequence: TGTGCCAGCAGCTTCACCGGGACAGAAGCTTTCTTT. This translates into CASSFTGTEAFF.

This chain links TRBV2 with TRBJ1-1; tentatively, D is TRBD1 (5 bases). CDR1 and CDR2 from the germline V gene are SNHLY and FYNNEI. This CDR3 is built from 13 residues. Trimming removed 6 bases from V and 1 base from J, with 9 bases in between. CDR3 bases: TGTGCCAGCAGCCCACAGGCGAACACTGAAGCTTTCTTT. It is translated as CASSPQANTEAFF.

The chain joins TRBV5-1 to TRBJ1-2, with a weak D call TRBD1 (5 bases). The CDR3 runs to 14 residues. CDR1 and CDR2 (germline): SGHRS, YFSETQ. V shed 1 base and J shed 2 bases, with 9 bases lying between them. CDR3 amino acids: CASSLSRENYGYTF. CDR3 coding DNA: TGCGCCAGCAGCTTGAGCAGGGAAAACTATGGCTACACCTTC. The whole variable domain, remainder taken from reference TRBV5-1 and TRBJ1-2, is KAGVTQTPRYLIKTRGQQVTLSCSPISGHRSVSWYQQTPGQGLQFLFEYFSETQRNKGNFPGRFSGRQFSNSRSEMNVSTLELGDSALYLCASSLSRENYGYTFGSGTRLTVV.

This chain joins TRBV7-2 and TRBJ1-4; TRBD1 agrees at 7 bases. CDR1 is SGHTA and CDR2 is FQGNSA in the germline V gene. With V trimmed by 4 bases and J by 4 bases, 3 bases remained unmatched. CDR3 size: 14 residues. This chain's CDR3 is CASSSGQINEKLFF. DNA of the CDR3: TGTGCCAGCAGCTCGGGACAGATTAATGAAAAACTGTTTTTT.

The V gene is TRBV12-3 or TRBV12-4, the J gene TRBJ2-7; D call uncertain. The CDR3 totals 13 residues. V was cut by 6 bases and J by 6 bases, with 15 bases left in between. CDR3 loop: CASSHRNSAEQYF. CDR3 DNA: TGTGCCAGCAGCCATCGAAACAGTGCCGAGCAGTACTTC.

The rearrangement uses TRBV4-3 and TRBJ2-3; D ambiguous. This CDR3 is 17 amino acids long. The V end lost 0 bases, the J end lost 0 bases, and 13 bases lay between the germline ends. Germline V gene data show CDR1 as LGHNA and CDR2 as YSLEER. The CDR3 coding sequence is TGCGCCAGCAGCCAAGATTCACGCGGAACTAGCACAGATACGCAGTATTTT. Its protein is CASSQDSRGTSTDTQYF.

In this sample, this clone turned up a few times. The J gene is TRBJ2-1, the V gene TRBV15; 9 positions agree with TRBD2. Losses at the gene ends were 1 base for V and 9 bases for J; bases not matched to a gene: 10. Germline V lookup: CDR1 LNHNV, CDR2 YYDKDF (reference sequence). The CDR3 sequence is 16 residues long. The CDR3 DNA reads TGTGCCACCAGCAGAGGGGGCGGGGGGGCTTCTCGTGAGCAGTTCTTC. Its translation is CATSRGGGGASREQFF. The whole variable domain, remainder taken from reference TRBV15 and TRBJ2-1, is DAMVIQNPRYQVTQFGKPVTLSCSQTLNHNVMYWYQQKSSQAPKLLFHYYDKDFNNEADTPDNFQSRRPNTSFCFLDIRSPGLGDTAMYLCATSRGGGGASREQFFGPGTRLTVL.

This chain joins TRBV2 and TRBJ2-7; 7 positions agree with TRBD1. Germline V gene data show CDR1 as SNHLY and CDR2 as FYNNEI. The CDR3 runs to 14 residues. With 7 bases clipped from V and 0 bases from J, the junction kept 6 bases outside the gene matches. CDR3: CASKTDRSSYEQYF. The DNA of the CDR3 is TGTGCCAGCAAGACGGACAGGTCCTCCTACGAGCAGTACTTC.

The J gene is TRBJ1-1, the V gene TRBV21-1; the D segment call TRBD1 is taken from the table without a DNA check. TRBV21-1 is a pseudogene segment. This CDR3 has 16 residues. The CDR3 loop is CASSKPEGALNTEAFF. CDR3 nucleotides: TGTGCCAGCAGCAAGCCGGAGGGGGCGTTGAACACTGAAGCTTTCTTT.

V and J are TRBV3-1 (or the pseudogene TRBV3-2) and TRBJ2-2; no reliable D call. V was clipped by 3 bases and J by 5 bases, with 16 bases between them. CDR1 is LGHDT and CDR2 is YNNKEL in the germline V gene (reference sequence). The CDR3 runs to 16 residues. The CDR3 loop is CASSQESRVSTGELFF. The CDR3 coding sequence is TGTGCCAGCAGCCAGGAGTCCAGAGTTTCGACCGGGGAGCTGTTTTTT.

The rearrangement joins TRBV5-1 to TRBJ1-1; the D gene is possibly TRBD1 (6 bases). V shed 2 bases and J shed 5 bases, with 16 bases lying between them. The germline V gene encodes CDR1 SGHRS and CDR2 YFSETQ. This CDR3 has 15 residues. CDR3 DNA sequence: TGCGCCAGCAGCTTAGCATGGGGGCGCCGTACTGAAGCTTTCTTT. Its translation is CASSLAWGRRTEAFF. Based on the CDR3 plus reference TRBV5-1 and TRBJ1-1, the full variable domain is KAGVTQTPRYLIKTRGQQVTLSCSPISGHRSVSWYQQTPGQGLQFLFEYFSETQRNKGNFPGRFSGRQFSNSRSEMNVSTLELGDSALYLCASSLAWGRRTEAFFGQGTRLTVV.

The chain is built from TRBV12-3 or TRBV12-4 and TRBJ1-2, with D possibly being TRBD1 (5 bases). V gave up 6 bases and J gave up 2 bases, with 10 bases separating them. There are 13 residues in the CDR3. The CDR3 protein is CASSHGGNYGYTF. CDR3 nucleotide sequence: TGTGCCAGCAGCCACGGGGGGAACTATGGCTACACCTTC.

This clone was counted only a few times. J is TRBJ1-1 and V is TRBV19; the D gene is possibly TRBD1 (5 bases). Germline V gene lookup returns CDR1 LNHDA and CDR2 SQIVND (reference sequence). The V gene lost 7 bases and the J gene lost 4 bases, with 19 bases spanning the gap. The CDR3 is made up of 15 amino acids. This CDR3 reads CASTDGASGVTEAFF. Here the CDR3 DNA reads TGTGCCAGTACGGATGGGGCTAGCGGCGTCACTGAAGCTTTCTTT.

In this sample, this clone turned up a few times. CDR3 protein: CASSPDRGSFYEQYF. The CDR3 DNA reads as TGTGCCAGTAGTCCGGACAGGGGTAGCTTCTACGAGCAGTACTTC. This rearrangement joins TRBV19 to TRBJ2-7; TRBD1 matches at 9 bases. V gave up 5 bases and J gave up 3 bases; unmatched junction bases: 8. Per germline, CDR1 LNHDA and CDR2 SQIVND (reference sequence). The CDR3 consists of 15 residues.

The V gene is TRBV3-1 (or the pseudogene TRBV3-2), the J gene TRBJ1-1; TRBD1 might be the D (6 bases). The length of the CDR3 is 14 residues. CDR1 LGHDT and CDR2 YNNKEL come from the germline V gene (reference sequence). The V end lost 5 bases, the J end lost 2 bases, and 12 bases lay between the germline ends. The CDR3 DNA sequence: TGTGCCAGCAGCGCTAACAGGGCCAACACTGAAGCTTTCTTT. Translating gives CASSANRANTEAFF.

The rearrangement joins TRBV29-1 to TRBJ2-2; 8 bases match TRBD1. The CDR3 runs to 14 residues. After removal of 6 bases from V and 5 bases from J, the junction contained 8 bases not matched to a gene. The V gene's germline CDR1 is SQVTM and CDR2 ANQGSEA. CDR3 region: CSVVQGVGTGELFF. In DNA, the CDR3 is TGCAGCGTGGTACAGGGGGTGGGGACCGGGGAGCTGTTTTTT.